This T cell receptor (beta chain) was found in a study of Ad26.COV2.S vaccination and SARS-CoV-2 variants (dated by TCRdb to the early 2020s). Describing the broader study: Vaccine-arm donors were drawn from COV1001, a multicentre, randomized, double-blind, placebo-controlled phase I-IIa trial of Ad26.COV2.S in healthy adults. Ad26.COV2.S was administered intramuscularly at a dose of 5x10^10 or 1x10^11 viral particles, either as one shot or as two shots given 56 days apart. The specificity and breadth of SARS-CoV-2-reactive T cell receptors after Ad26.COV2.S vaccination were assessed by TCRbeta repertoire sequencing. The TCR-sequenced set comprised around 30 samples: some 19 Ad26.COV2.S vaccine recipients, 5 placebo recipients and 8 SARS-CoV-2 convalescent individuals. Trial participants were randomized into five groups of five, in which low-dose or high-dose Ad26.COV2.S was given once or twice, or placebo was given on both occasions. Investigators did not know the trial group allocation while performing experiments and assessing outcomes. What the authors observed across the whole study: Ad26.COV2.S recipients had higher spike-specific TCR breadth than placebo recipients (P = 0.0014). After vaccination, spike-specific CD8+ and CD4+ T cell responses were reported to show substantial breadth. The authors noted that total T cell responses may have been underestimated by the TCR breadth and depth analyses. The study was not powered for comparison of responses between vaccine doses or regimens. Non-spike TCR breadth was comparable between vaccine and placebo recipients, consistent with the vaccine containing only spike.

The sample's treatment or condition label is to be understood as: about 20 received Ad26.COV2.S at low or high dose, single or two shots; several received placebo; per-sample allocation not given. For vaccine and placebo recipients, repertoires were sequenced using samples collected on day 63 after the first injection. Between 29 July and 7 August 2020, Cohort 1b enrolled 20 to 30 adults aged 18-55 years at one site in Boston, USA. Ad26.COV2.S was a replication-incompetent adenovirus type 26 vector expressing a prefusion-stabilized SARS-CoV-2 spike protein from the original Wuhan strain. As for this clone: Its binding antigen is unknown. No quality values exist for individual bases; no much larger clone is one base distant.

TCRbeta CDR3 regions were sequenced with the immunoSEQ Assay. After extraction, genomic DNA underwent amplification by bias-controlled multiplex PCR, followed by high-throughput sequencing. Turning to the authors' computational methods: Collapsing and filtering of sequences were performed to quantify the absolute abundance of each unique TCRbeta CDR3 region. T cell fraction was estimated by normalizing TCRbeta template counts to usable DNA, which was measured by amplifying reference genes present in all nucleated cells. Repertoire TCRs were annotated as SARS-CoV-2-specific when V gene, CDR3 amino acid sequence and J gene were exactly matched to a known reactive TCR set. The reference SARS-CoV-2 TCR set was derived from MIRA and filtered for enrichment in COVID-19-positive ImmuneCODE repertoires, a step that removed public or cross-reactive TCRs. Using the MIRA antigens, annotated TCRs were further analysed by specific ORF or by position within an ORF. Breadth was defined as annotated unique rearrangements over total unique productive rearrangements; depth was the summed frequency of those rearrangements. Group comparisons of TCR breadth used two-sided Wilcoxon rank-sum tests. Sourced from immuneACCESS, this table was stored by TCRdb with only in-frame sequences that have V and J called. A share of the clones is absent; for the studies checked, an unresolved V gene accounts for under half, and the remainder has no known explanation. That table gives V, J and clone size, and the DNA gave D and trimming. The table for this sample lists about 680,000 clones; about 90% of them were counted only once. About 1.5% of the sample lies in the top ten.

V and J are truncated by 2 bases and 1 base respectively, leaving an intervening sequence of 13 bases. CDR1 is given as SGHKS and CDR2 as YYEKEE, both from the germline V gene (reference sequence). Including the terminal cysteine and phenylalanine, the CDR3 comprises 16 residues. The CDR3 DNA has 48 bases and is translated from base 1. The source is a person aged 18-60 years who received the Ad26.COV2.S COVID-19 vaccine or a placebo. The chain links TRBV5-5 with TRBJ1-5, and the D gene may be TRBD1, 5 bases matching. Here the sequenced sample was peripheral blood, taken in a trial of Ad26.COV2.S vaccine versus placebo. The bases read TGTGCCAGCAGCTTTTTCGGTACAGGAAGCAATCAGCCCCAGCATTTT. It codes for CASSFFGTGSNQPQHF.